This T cell receptor (beta chain) stems from a study of OX40 agonist ivuxolimab in advanced cancers. The method was immunoSEQ multiplex PCR; TCRdb's version includes in-frame clones alone and lacks a portion of them. The sample consists of tens of thousands of clones, roughly 79% of them appearing once. V lost 5 bases and J 0 bases, leaving 13 bases between the germline ends. Germline assignment: CDR1 LNHDA and CDR2 SQIVND (reference sequence). The CDR3 extends over 15 amino acids. The source was CD4+ or CD8+ T cells sorted from blood, collected in a trial of the OX40 agonist ivuxolimab. The chain couples TRBV19 to TRBJ1-1, with D unclear. The sequence came from an adult with an advanced solid tumor such as melanoma, head and neck, liver or kidney cancer. DNA of the CDR3: TGTGCCAGTAGTCCTCACAGAGATATGAACACTGAAGCTTTCTTT. Protein product: CASSPHRDMNTEAFF.